Presented here are 8 T cell receptor beta chains from one specimen sequenced in a study of PD-1 blockade in classical Hodgkin lymphoma (dated by TCRdb to the early 2020s). In the paper's terms, the time point label means: cycle 1 day 1 (C1D1), immediately before nivolumab initiation. Relapse after autologous stem cell transplantation had occurred in all trial patients, and cohorts A, B and C were distinguished by prior brentuximab vedotin exposure. Library construction relied on the immunoSEQ multiplex PCR assay. In its TCRdb copy, this immuneACCESS table keeps in-frame sequences only and misses some clones. Where compared with another copy, unresolved V genes explain less than half of these, and the others have no known cause. The sample table records roughly 62,000 clones; around 88% of these occur just once. Approximately 13% of the sample rests with the top ten. The material was peripheral blood mononuclear cells (PBMCs), obtained at baseline. The receptors here all came from a human donor with classical Hodgkin lymphoma.

The chain carries TRBV15 and TRBJ2-7, with 11 bases aligning to TRBD1. Trimming cost V 0 bases and J 3 bases; bases outside gene matches: 1. The CDR3 totals 15 residues. Germline V gives CDR1 LNHNV, CDR2 YYDKDF (reference sequence). This chain's CDR3 is CATSRDGTGGYEQYF. For the CDR3, the DNA is TGTGCCACCAGCAGAGATGGGACAGGGGGCTACGAGCAGTACTTC.

V is TRBV4-2 and J is TRBJ2-6; TRBD2 is a possible D gene (5 bases). Per germline, CDR1 LGHNA and CDR2 YNFKEQ. This CDR3 spans 15 amino acids. Deletions cut 1 base from V and 4 bases from J, with 8 bases between. CDR3 loop: CASSQVDYGANVLTF. CDR3 nucleotide sequence: TGTGCCAGCAGCCAAGTAGACTACGGGGCCAACGTCCTGACTTTC.

The V and J genes are TRBV7-8 and TRBJ2-2; weak D call: TRBD2 (6 bases). Germline-derived CDR1 and CDR2 are SGHVS and FQNEAQ. Trimming shortened V by 3 bases and J by 1 base, and 15 bases separated the two germline ends. This CDR3 region has 17 residues. The CDR3 bases are TGTGCCAGCAGCTTGGTACGACCGGGACTGAACACCGGGGAGCTGTTTTTT. Its translation is CASSLVRPGLNTGELFF. Combining the CDR3 with reference TRBV7-8 and TRBJ2-2 gives the whole variable domain GAGVSQSPRYKVAKRGQDVALRCDPISGHVSLFWYQQALGQGPEFLTYFQNEAQLDKSGLPSDRFFAERPEGSVSTLKIQRTQQEDSAVYLCASSLVRPGLNTGELFFGEGSRLTVL.

J is TRBJ2-5 and V is TRBV6-6, with D possibly TRBD2 on 6 matching bases. Trimming stripped 2 bases from V and 2 bases from J, with 15 bases between. The CDR3 runs to 16 residues. The germline V gene encodes CDR1 MNHNY and CDR2 SVGAGI (reference sequence). The CDR3 loop reads CASSYGRGGGQETQYF. The CDR3, as DNA: TGTGCCAGCAGTTACGGGCGGGGAGGAGGGCAAGAGACCCAGTACTTC.

This chain uses TRBV5-1 with TRBJ2-3; a weak D match, TRBD1 (6 bases). Germline-derived CDR1 and CDR2 are SGHRS and YFSETQ. The CDR3 runs to 15 residues. V was clipped by 5 bases and J by 7 bases, with 20 bases between them. CDR3 protein: CASSLRLQGKYTQYF. CDR3 bases: TGCGCCAGCAGTCTACGATTACAGGGAAAGTATACGCAGTATTTT. Together with reference TRBV5-1 and TRBJ2-3, the CDR3 gives the full variable domain: KAGVTQTPRYLIKTRGQQVTLSCSPISGHRSVSWYQQTPGQGLQFLFEYFSETQRNKGNFPGRFSGRQFSNSRSEMNVSTLELGDSALYLCASSLRLQGKYTQYFGPGTRLTVL.

CDR3 residues: CASSLSYGTSNWGSYEQYF. The CDR3 DNA follows: TGTGCCAGCAGCTTATCTTACGGGACATCAAATTGGGGCTCCTACGAGCAGTACTTC. The rearrangement joins TRBV7-9 to TRBJ2-7; D perhaps matches TRBD1 (6 bases). Germline V gives CDR1 SEHNR, CDR2 FQNEAQ (reference sequence). Trimming took 2 bases from V and 0 from J, leaving 23 bases between them. CDR3 length equals 19 residues.

CDR3 protein: CATSRDLGEEKLFF. The CDR3 region has the DNA TGTGCCACCAGCAGAGATTTAGGGGAGGAAAAACTGTTTTTT. The gene calls are TRBV15 and TRBJ1-4; possibly TRBD1 for D (5 bases). The CDR3 length is 14 residues. Germline assignment: CDR1 LNHNV and CDR2 YYDKDF (reference sequence). Trimming pared 0 bases from V and 8 bases from J, leaving 10 bases between.

V and J are TRBV10-1 and TRBJ2-7, with D possibly being TRBD1 (5 bases). The CDR3 covers 16 residues. Germline V gene lookup returns CDR1 WNHNN and CDR2 SYGVQD (reference sequence). Deletions cut 6 bases from V and 0 bases from J, with 18 bases between. The CDR3 DNA reads TGCGCCAGCAGGAGGCACAATCAGCAGGGCTCCTACGAGCAGTACTTC. It encodes CASRRHNQQGSYEQYF.